One and the same sample provided the 32 T cell receptor beta chains below, sequenced in a study of blood T cell repertoires in COVID-19. The repertoire was sequenced with immunoSEQ multiplex PCR; TCRdb's copy has only in-frame clones and lacks some. The sample contains around 140,000 clones, about three quarters of which appear only once. Sequenced input: peripheral blood. These TCRs come from a man aged 45-65 years with acute or convalescent COVID-19.

This clone came up once. The rearrangement joins TRBV15 to TRBJ1-2, with 8 bases aligning to TRBD1. V gave up 5 bases and J gave up 4 bases; unmatched junction bases: 12. The CDR3 length is 16 residues. Per the germline V gene, CDR1 is LNHNV and CDR2 is YYDKDF (reference sequence). This CDR3 is CATSGDRGVPTYGYTF. CDR3 nucleotide sequence: TGTGCCACCAGCGGCGACAGGGGAGTCCCTACCTATGGCTACACCTTC.

A single count supports this clone. The chain joins TRBV6-6 to TRBJ2-4, with TRBD1 identical over 9 bases. There are 18 residues in the CDR3. The J segment lost 7 bases and the V segment lost 5 bases, leaving 18 bases of the junction unmatched. In germline, CDR1 is MNHNY, CDR2 SVGAGI (reference sequence). CDR3 sequence reads: CASSRDRVTGDPGNIQYF. In DNA form, the CDR3 reads TGTGCCAGCAGTCGGGACAGGGTAACGGGGGATCCGGGGAACATTCAGTACTTC.

V usage is TRBV10-2 and J usage is TRBJ1-3; tentatively, D is TRBD1 (5 bases). CDR3 length: 15 residues. V was trimmed by 6 bases and J by 2 bases, leaving 14 bases between them. Germline lookup yields CDR1 WSHSY and CDR2 SAAADI. The CDR3 spells CASSGTARAGNTIYF. DNA of the CDR3: TGCGCCAGCAGCGGAACGGCCAGGGCTGGAAACACCATATATTTT.

This clone turned up a few times. This sequence joins TRBV18 and TRBJ2-3, with 14 bases matching TRBD2. Losses at the gene ends were 4 bases for V and 9 bases for J; bases not matched to a gene: 9. The CDR3 loop spans 16 amino acids. CDR1 KGHSH and CDR2 LQKENI come from the germline V gene. CDR3 sequence reads: CASSQTSGGVSNTQYF. CDR3 sequence (DNA): TGTGCCAGCTCACAGACTAGCGGGGGGGTTTCGAACACGCAGTATTTT. Based on the CDR3 plus reference TRBV18 and TRBJ2-3, the full variable domain is NAGVMQNPRHLVRRRGQEARLRCSPMKGHSHVYWYRQLPEEGLKFMVYLQKENIIDESGMPKERFSAEFPKEGPSILRIQQVVRGDSAAYFCASSQTSGGVSNTQYFGPGTRLTVL.

This clone showed up just a few times. The rearrangement links TRBV24-1 to TRBJ2-2; 12 bases fit TRBD2. CDR1 and CDR2 from the germline V gene are KGHDR and SFDVKD. The V gene end was trimmed by 7 bases and the J gene end by 9 bases; junction bases not matched to a gene: 8. CDR3 length equals 15 residues. The CDR3 protein is CATSESSGGARELFF. The CDR3 nucleotides read TGTGCCACCAGCGAATCTAGCGGGGGGGCCCGGGAGCTGTTTTTT.

J is TRBJ1-2 and V is TRBV5-6; 10 nucleotides match TRBD1. This CDR3 region has 14 residues. J lost 6 bases, V lost 0 bases, and 2 bases had no gene match. Germline lookup yields CDR1 SGHDT and CDR2 YYEEEE. The CDR3 DNA reads TGTGCCAGCAGCTTGGGACAGGGGGCGAATGGCTACACCTTC. It is translated as CASSLGQGANGYTF.

The J gene is TRBJ1-1, the V gene TRBV30; tentatively, D is TRBD1 (6 bases). The CDR3 runs 16 residues. The germline gives CDR1 GTSNPN, CDR2 SVGIG (reference sequence). V shed 0 bases and J shed 1 base, with 15 bases lying between them. Here the CDR3 DNA reads TGTGCCTGGAGTGTCAGGGCAGGGGTAGGGAACACTGAAGCTTTCTTT. Its protein product is CAWSVRAGVGNTEAFF.

This clone occurred a few times. The rearrangement uses TRBV2 and TRBJ1-2, with D perhaps matching TRBD1 (6 bases). Trimming left V 2 bases short and J 3 bases short, with 10 bases between. The germline V gene encodes CDR1 SNHLY and CDR2 FYNNEI. The CDR3 runs 14 residues. The CDR3 is CASSELGADYGYTF. Written as DNA, the CDR3 is TGTGCCAGCAGTGAACTGGGGGCGGACTATGGCTACACCTTC.

The chain carries TRBV7-6 and TRBJ2-1; TRBD2 agrees at 13 bases. The CDR3 sequence is 16 residues long. V trimming: 5 bases; J trimming: 4 bases; junction bases outside the gene matches: 5. The germline gives CDR1 SGHVS, CDR2 FNYEAQ. The CDR3 loop reads CASSLRTSGSYNEQFF. CDR3 DNA: TGTGCCAGCAGCCTGCGGACTAGCGGGAGTTACAATGAGCAGTTCTTC.

CDR3 in amino acids: CAISEERDVGGELFF. CDR3 DNA: TGTGCCATCAGTGAGGAACGGGATGTTGGCGGGGAGCTGTTTTTT. V is TRBV10-3 and J is TRBJ2-2; tentatively, D is TRBD2 (5 bases). The germline CDR1 and CDR2 sequences are ENHRY and SYGVKD. Trimming took 2 bases from V and 7 from J, leaving 14 bases between them. The CDR3 totals 15 residues.

CDR3 sequence: CASSLTGTGGLNQPQHF. Written as DNA, the CDR3 is TGTGCCAGCTCACTTACCGGGACAGGGGGCCTGAATCAGCCCCAGCATTTT. The V call is TRBV18, the J call TRBJ1-5; TRBD1 matches at 12 bases. Germline V lookup: CDR1 KGHSH, CDR2 LQKENI. After removal of 4 bases from V and 4 bases from J, the junction contained 8 bases not matched to a gene. The CDR3 contains 17 residues.

The gene calls are TRBV18 and TRBJ2-7; D perhaps matches TRBD1 (6 bases). The V gene's germline CDR1 is KGHSH and CDR2 LQKENI. Trimming took off 3 bases at V and 5 bases at J, with 11 bases between the two ends. The CDR3 is 13 residues long. In nucleotides, the CDR3 is TGTGCCAGCTCACCTGGACAGATCGACGAGCAGTACTTC. This sequence encodes CASSPGQIDEQYF.

The chain carries TRBV5-1 and TRBJ2-2, with TRBD1 identical over 11 bases. Germline trimming cut 4 bases from V and 5 bases from J; bases unmatched to any gene: 16. Germline-derived CDR1 and CDR2 are SGHRS and YFSETQ. The CDR3 runs 19 residues. This CDR3 is CASSPTGTGGLGRTGELFF. In nucleotides, the CDR3 is TGCGCCAGCAGCCCAACCGGGACAGGGGGACTGGGACGGACCGGGGAGCTGTTTTTT.

The chain couples TRBV7-8 to TRBJ1-4; tentative D call: TRBD1 (6 bases). Germline assignment: CDR1 SGHVS and CDR2 FQNEAQ. V was shortened by 4 bases and J by 5 bases, with 14 bases between the two germline ends. CDR3 size: 15 residues. The CDR3 nucleotides are TGTGCCAGCAGCTCCAGATCAGGGGCGAATGAAAAACTGTTTTTT. Encoded protein: CASSSRSGANEKLFF.

The J gene is TRBJ1-4, the V gene TRBV19, with D perhaps matching TRBD1 (5 bases). This CDR3 contains 16 residues. V was trimmed by 7 bases and J by 9 bases, leaving 24 bases between them. Germline lookup yields CDR1 LNHDA and CDR2 SQIVND (reference sequence). Written as DNA, the CDR3 is TGTGCCAGTAATAAGGGACGGGGACTTGAGTATAAAAAACTGTTTTTT. Protein product: CASNKGRGLEYKKLFF.

Remarks on this clone: At one boundary the junction diverges from the germline segment, which might be a read error. The rearrangement uses TRBV7-9 and TRBJ2-5; D gene unclear. Looked up from germline, CDR1 is SEHNR and CDR2 is FQNEAQ (reference sequence). The CDR3 spans 11 residues. CDR3 in DNA: TGTGCCAGCAGCCCCGGAGAGATCCAGTACTTC. As protein: CASSPGEIQYF.

The V gene is TRBV4-1, the J gene TRBJ1-6; weak D call: TRBD1 (5 bases). The CDR3 loop spans 15 amino acids. Germline CDR1 is MGHRA and CDR2 is YSYEKL. The germline V and J ends were trimmed by 2 bases and 7 bases, with 12 bases remaining between them. CDR3 nucleotides: TGCGCCAGCAGCCAACAGGGCCCGCTCAATTCACCCCTCCACTTT. It codes for CASSQQGPLNSPLHF.

V gene TRBV2 combines with J gene TRBJ2-3, with D maybe TRBD2 (6 bases). V lost 8 bases, J lost 3 bases, and 21 bases lay in between. CDR3 size: 16 residues. The V gene's germline CDR1 is SNHLY and CDR2 FYNNEI. DNA of the CDR3: TGTGCCAGCGGACCTTTTGCGGGGTCGGGAACAGATACGCAGTATTTT. Its protein is CASGPFAGSGTDTQYF.

This clone showed up just once. The chain has TRBV15 and TRBJ2-7; 8 nucleotides line up with TRBD1. Trimming cost V 5 bases and J 6 bases; bases outside gene matches: 6. The CDR3 runs 13 residues. CDR1 and CDR2 (germline): LNHNV, YYDKDF (reference sequence). DNA for the CDR3: TGTGCCACCAGCCGAGGCAGGGGGCCCGAGCAGTACGTC. This gives the protein CATSRGRGPEQYV.

The chain joins TRBV23-1 to TRBJ1-1; D is possibly TRBD1 (6 bases). TRBV23-1 counts as an open reading frame of uncertain function. CDR3 length: 15 amino acids. V lost 4 bases and J lost 8, with 20 bases in between. The CDR3 DNA follows: TGCGCCAGCAGTCGACCAAAAAAGGGGGTCGGGGAAGCTTTCTTT. It encodes CASSRPKKGVGEAFF.

This clone appeared a few times. The V and J genes are TRBV30 and TRBJ2-2; D call uncertain. Trimming removed 4 bases at V and 4 bases at J, with 16 bases between. CDR1 GTSNPN and CDR2 SVGIG come from the germline V gene (reference sequence). This CDR3 is built from 15 residues. The CDR3 spells CAWKRGSIGTGELFF. The CDR3 DNA reads TGTGCCTGGAAGCGTGGTAGCATCGGCACCGGGGAGCTGTTTTTT.

The V and J genes are TRBV18 and TRBJ1-2, with D uncertain. The V end was cut by 4 bases, the J end by 2 bases, with 8 bases between. From germline, CDR1 is KGHSH and CDR2 LQKENI. This CDR3 region has 13 residues. DNA of the CDR3: TGTGCCAGCTCACGAGGGTTAAACTATGGCTACACCTTC. It yields the protein CASSRGLNYGYTF.

This clone was detected a few times. The V and J genes are TRBV10-1 and TRBJ2-5, with TRBD2 matching over 13 bases. The CDR3 totals 19 residues. Germline assignment: CDR1 WNHNN and CDR2 SYGVQD (reference sequence). Trimming removed 0 bases from V and 5 bases from J; junction bases left unmatched: 12. DNA for the CDR3: TGCGCCAGCAGTGAGTCAATTTTACTAGCGGGGGGGCCACAGGAGACCCAGTACTTC. As protein: CASSESILLAGGPQETQYF.

The genes are TRBV14 and TRBJ2-3; 11 bases are shared with TRBD2. This CDR3 contains 16 residues. CDR1 and CDR2 from the germline V gene are SGHDN and FVKESK. The J segment lost 3 bases and the V segment lost 5 bases, leaving 7 bases of the junction unmatched. CDR3 in DNA: TGTGCCAGCAGCAAAGGTGCTAGCGGGGGGACAGATACGCAGTATTTT. Translated, it gives CASSKGASGGTDTQYF. Variable domain in full (rest from reference TRBV14 and TRBJ2-3): EAGVTQFPSHSVIEKGQTVTLRCDPISGHDNLYWYRRVMGKEIKFLLHFVKESKQDESGMPNNRFLAERTGGTYSTLKVQPAELEDSGVYFCASSKGASGGTDTQYFGPGTRLTVL.

The chain uses TRBV12-3 or TRBV12-4 and TRBJ1-2; TRBD1 aligns across 7 bases. The V segment lost 1 base and the J segment 8 bases; nucleotides outside the gene matches: 4. This CDR3 has 13 amino acids. The CDR3 reads CASSLGTGRGYTF. The CDR3 nucleotides are TGTGCCAGCAGTTTAGGGACAGGCCGGGGCTACACCTTC.

The rearrangement links TRBV9 to TRBJ1-4, with D unclear. Germline V CDR1 and CDR2: SGDLS, YYNGEE. Deletions cut 0 bases from V and 5 bases from J, with 5 bases between. This CDR3 comprises 13 residues. The CDR3 nucleotides read TGTGCCAGCAGCGTAGGAGGGAATGAAAAACTGTTTTTT. This translates into CASSVGGNEKLFF.

With regard to this clone: Other DNA sequences of this sample code for an identical CDR3. The J gene is TRBJ2-5, the V gene TRBV9; D is perhaps TRBD1 (6 bases). The ends were cut back, 0 bases at V and 6 bases at J, with 12 bases in the middle. The germline gives CDR1 SGDLS, CDR2 YYNGEE. CDR3 size: 14 residues. The CDR3 coding sequence is TGTGCCAGCAGCGTAGATGGTGGGGGCAAGACCCAGTACTTC. It yields the protein CASSVDGGGKTQYF.

The gene calls are TRBV23-1 and TRBJ2-2, with 9 bases identical to TRBD2. Being an ORF, TRBV23-1 has a function that is uncertain. The CDR3 is made up of 18 amino acids. V was pared by 6 bases and J by 1 base, with 12 bases of the junction left unmatched. The CDR3 region is CASRHFWLAGRNTGELFF. Written as DNA, the CDR3 is TGCGCCAGCAGACATTTCTGGCTAGCGGGGCGGAACACCGGGGAGCTGTTTTTT.

V gene TRBV19 combines with J gene TRBJ1-3; the D gene is possibly TRBD1 (6 bases). CDR1 is LNHDA and CDR2 is SQIVND in the germline V gene (reference sequence). Trimming cost V 8 bases and J 2 bases, with 7 bases left between them. This CDR3 contains 12 residues. CDR3: CASGQPGNTIYF. For the CDR3, the DNA is TGTGCCAGTGGACAGCCTGGAAACACCATATATTTT.

The rearrangement joins TRBV15 to TRBJ2-3, with unresolved D. The CDR3 has 18 residues. The germline V gene encodes CDR1 LNHNV and CDR2 YYDKDF (reference sequence). Trimming shortened V by 0 bases and J by 0 bases, and 16 bases separated the two germline ends. The CDR3 loop is CATSRDRGSPSSTDTQYF. The DNA for the CDR3 is TGTGCCACCAGCAGAGATCGCGGCAGCCCTTCCAGCACAGATACGCAGTATTTT.

The V call is TRBV6-5, the J call TRBJ1-3; possible D gene TRBD1, 6 bases. The CDR3 loop spans 14 amino acids. Trimming stripped 6 bases from V and 4 bases from J, with 13 bases between. The germline V gene has CDR1 MNHEY and CDR2 SVGAGI. The CDR3 region is CASRLTGLGNTIYF. Here the CDR3 DNA reads TGTGCCAGCAGACTCACAGGGCTCGGAAACACCATATATTTT.

The rearrangement uses TRBV10-3 and TRBJ1-4; D may be TRBD1 (5 bases). This CDR3 has 13 residues. V was cut by 8 bases and J by 0 bases, with 7 bases left in between. Per the germline V gene, CDR1 is ENHRY and CDR2 is SYGVKD. The CDR3 DNA is TGTGCCATCCAGGGTACAACTAATGAAAAACTGTTTTTT. It translates to CAIQGTTNEKLFF.